The following is a T cell receptor beta chain sequence with its context. Its antigen is not yet known. This specimen belongs to a study of T cells expressing NK-cell markers (TCRdb year 2020). Regarding the research as a whole: In sorted CD3+CD56+NKG2C+, CD3+CD56+NKG2C- and CD3+CD56-NKG2C+ T-cell subsets from eight donors, TCR beta-chain repertoires were profiled. Seven of the eight sequenced donors were HCMV-seropositive and one was HCMV-seronegative. All eight donors whose samples were sequenced were randomly selected healthy volunteers, three of them men and five women. Illumina HiSeq 2000/2500, MiSeq or NextSeq was used to sequence libraries as 2 x 150 bp reads. Results and caveats for the whole study, not just this receptor: Whether the expanded NKG2C-expressing T cell clones were specific for HCMV antigens was left unclear. Those dominant clonotypes were again the most abundant among CD3+CD56-NKG2C+ cells in a handful of donors, at about 25-65%. In over five donors, the dominant CD3+CD56+NKG2C+ clonotypes were among the top 10 CD8+ clonotypes and accounted for roughly 1.0-7.5% of CD8+ T cells.

CDR1 and CDR2 are read off the germline V gene as MDHEN and SYDVKM. Measured from the cysteine to the phenylalanine, the CDR3 is 15 residues long. DNA is not recorded here. These reads were obtained on an Illumina HiSeq 2000. TCR beta cDNA libraries were prepared using 5'RACE template switching, which introduced a universal primer site and unique molecular identifiers. Synthesis of cDNA was primed from the TCR beta constant segment and was followed by two consecutive PCR amplification steps. On the study's bioinformatics: MIGEC was used to demultiplex reads and group the reads by UMI, and MiTCR was used to assemble and quantify clonotypes. To remove erroneous sequences, TCR cDNA sequences were retained only when supported by two or more reads. The tcR package was used for downstream repertoire analysis, and clonotypes were matched between fractions using CDR3 nucleotide sequence together with V segment. Antigen specificity was annotated against VDJdb with VDJmatch, allowing one amino acid substitution in CDR3. Each CDR3 protein sequence appears as one entry after TCRdb reprocessed the reads, and no DNA is included. Here the V and J calls rest on TCRdb's processing, not on the authors' analysis. The table for this sample shows 400,000 to 550,000 distinct CDR3 sequences. 7.3% of the sample goes to the ten largest clones.

A commercial ELISA kit detecting HCMV-specific IgG in serum was used to determine HCMV serostatus. Peripheral blood mononuclear cells were isolated from blood by Ficoll density gradient centrifugation. The sequenced material came from blood T cells: a sorted CD56 or NKG2C T cell subset, CD4+ or CD8+ T cells, or bulk PBMC T cells (not recorded which). This receptor was taken from a woman between 18 and 69 years old in good health. The chain is made from TRBV28 and TRBJ1-2. The CDR3 region reads CASSLPSFRFQGYTF.